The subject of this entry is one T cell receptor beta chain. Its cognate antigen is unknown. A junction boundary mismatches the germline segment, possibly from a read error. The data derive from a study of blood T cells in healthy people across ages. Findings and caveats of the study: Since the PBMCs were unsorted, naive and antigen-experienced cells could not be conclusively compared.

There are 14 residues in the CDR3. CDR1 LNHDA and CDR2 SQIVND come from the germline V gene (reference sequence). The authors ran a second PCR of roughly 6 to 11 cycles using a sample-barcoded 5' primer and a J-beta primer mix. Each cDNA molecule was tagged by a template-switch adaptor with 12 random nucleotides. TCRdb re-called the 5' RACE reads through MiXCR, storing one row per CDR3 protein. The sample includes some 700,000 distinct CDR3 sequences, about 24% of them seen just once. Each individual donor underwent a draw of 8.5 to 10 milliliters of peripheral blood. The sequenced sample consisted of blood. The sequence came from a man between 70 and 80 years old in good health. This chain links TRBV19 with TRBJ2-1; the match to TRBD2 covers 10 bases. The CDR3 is CASKIAGGLNEQFF. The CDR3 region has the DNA TGTGCCAGTAAGATAGCGGGAGGACTCAATGAACAGTTCTTC.